This T cell receptor beta chain emerged from a study of cytomegalovirus exposure and HLA in healthy donors. Findings and limits, study-wide: The study recorded 150 to 200 TCR beta chains that were cytomegalovirus-associated.

The data were produced by immunoSEQ multiplex PCR, yet TCRdb's version contains in-frame clones alone and is incomplete. The sample has under 250,000 clones, roughly three quarters seen once. A note on this clone: Its target is unknown.

The donors were in the approximately 120-subject validation cohort; that cohort was separate from the roughly 700-subject first cohort. The origin of this receptor is a woman in her 30s in good health and CMV-seronegative. The specimen sequenced was PBMCs.

In nucleotides, the CDR3 is TGTGCCAGCAGCGCCCCACGGGACAGGGGTTTGAACACTGAAGCTTTCTTT. This codes for CASSAPRDRGLNTEAFF. The chain couples TRBV5-6 to TRBJ1-1; 10 bases line up with TRBD1. Germline CDR1 reads SGHDT; CDR2 reads YYEEEE. The CDR3 length is 17 residues. Trimming at V came to 4 bases and at J to 0 bases, leaving 9 bases not matched to a gene.